This T cell receptor (beta chain) was sequenced for a study of T cell repertoires and HLA-DP antigens. Study overall: The donors, ranging 18-to-29 to 60-to-69 years, included a couple of males and one female.

Study outcomes and limitations: Average cumulative frequency of previously undetected clones was approximately 34% against one allele and 45% to 65% against the other.

Note on this clone: What it binds is unknown.

The PCR primers covered 54 TRBV and 13 TRBJ segments. Libraries were prepared by immunoSEQ multiplex PCR; TCRdb keeps only in-frame clonotypes and omits some of them. The data contain about 89,000 clones, roughly nine tenths of them singletons. The sequence came from a man aged 45-65 years in good health and CMV-seronegative. What was sequenced was CD4+ T cells from PBMCs.

The CDR3 protein is CASSLSVDNEQFF. The CDR3 coding sequence is TGTGCCAGCAGCTTATCGGTCGACAATGAGCAGTTCTTC. This chain joins TRBV7-3 and TRBJ2-1; D remains ambiguous. This CDR3 spans 13 amino acids. CDR1 SGHTA and CDR2 FQGTGA come from the germline V gene. V was cut by 2 bases and J by 5 bases, with 7 bases left in between.